This T cell receptor (beta chain) was sequenced during a study of cytomegalovirus exposure and HLA in healthy donors. Germline V gene sequence: CDR1 SGHRS, CDR2 YFSETQ. CDR3 length equals 18 residues. V was pared by 0 bases and J by 0 bases, with 13 bases between. Researchers ran the PCR with 60 Vbeta and 13 Jbeta primers. The table came from immunoSEQ multiplex PCR; TCRdb's copy has only in-frame clones and leaves some out. The sample holds about 150,000 clones, approximately 79% seen once. The chain recombines TRBV5-1 with TRBJ2-6; a weak D match, TRBD1 (6 bases). This TCR derives from a woman aged 45 to 65 in good health and CMV-seropositive. The sequenced sample was PBMCs. The DNA of the CDR3 is TGCGCCAGCAGCTTGGAGGGGACAAGCCCCTCTGGGGCCAACGTCCTGACTTTC. Protein product: CASSLEGTSPSGANVLTF.